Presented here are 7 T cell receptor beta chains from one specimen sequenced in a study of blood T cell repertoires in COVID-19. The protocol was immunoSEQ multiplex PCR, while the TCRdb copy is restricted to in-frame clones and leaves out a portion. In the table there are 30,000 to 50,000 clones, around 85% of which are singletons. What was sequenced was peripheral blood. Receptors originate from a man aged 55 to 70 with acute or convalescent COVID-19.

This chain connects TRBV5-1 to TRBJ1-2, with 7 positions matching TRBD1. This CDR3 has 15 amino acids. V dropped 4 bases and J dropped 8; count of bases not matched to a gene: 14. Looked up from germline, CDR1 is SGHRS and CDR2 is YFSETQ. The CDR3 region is CASSLLMDSQGGYTF. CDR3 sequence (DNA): TGCGCCAGCAGCCTACTAATGGACTCACAGGGGGGCTACACCTTC.

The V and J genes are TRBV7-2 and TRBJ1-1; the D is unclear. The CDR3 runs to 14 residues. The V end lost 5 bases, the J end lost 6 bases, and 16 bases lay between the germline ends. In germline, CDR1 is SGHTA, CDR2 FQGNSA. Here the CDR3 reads CASSPGGLRAEAFF. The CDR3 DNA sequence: TGTGCCAGCAGCCCCGGCGGACTGCGCGCTGAAGCTTTCTTT.

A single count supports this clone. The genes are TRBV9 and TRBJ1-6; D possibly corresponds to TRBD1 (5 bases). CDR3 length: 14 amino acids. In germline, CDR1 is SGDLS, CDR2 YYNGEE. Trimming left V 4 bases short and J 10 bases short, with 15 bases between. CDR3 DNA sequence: TGTGCCAGCAGCCAAGCAGGGTCCCACTCACCCCTCCACTTT. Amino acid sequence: CASSQAGSHSPLHF.

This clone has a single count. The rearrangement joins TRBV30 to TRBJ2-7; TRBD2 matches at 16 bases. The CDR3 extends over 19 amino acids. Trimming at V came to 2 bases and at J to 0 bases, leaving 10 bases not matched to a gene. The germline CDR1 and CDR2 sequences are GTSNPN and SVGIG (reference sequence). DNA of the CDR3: TGTGCCTGGAGTAGTACCGGGACTAGCGGGAGGGCGAGCTCCTACGAGCAGTACTTC. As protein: CAWSSTGTSGRASSYEQYF. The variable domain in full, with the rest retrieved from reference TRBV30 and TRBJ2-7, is SQTIHQWPATLVQPVGSPLSLECTVEGTSNPNLYWYRQAAGRGLQLLFYSVGIGQISSEVPQNLSASRPQDRQFILSSKKLLLSDSGFYLCAWSSTGTSGRASSYEQYFGPGTRLTVT.

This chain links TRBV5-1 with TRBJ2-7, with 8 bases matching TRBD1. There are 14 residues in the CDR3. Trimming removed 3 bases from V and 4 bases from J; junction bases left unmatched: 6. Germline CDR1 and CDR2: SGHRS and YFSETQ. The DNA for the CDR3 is TGCGCCAGCAGCTCAGGACAGGGACTGTACGAGCAGTACTTC. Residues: CASSSGQGLYEQYF. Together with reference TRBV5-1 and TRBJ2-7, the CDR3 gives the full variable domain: KAGVTQTPRYLIKTRGQQVTLSCSPISGHRSVSWYQQTPGQGLQFLFEYFSETQRNKGNFPGRFSGRQFSNSRSEMNVSTLELGDSALYLCASSSGQGLYEQYFGPGTRLTVT.

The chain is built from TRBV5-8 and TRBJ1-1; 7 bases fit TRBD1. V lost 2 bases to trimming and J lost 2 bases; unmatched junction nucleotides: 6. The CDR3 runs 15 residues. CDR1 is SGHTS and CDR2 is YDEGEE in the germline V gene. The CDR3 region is CASSFAHRGNTEAFF. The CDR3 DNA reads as TGTGCCAGCAGCTTCGCCCACAGGGGTAACACTGAAGCTTTCTTT.

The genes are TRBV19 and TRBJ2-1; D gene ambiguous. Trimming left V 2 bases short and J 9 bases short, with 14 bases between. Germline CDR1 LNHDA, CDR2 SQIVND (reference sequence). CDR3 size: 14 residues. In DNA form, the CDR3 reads TGTGCCAGTAGTATAAACGTCGGCCGGAGTGAGCAGTTCTTC. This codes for CASSINVGRSEQFF.